The text below deals with one TCR beta chain. The data stem from a study of blood T cell repertoires in COVID-19. The CDR3 extends over 12 amino acids. The germline gives CDR1 SNHLY, CDR2 FYNNEI. Trimming pared 8 bases from V and 5 bases from J, leaving 12 bases between. TCRdb's copy holds only in-frame clones and misses some; the assay was immunoSEQ multiplex PCR. This table has about 170,000 clones, more than 70% appearing once. The chain carries TRBV2 and TRBJ2-5, with D unresolved. The sequence came from a woman in her 50s in a cohort exposed to, infected with or recovered from COVID-19 (not recorded which). Sequencing was carried out using PBMCs or T cells enriched from blood (not recorded which). DNA of the CDR3: TGTGCCAGCGGGTTAACCGGGGAGACCCAGTACTTC. Translation: CASGLTGETQYF.